Given below is one T cell receptor (beta chain) in context. Its antigen is not known. Profiled with immunoSEQ multiplex PCR; TCRdb holds only in-frame clones, not every one. The sample lists under 200,000 clones; more than 80% were seen once. Separate from the roughly 730-subject first cohort, the roughly 120-subject validation cohort was the one that the donors belonged to. Trimming removed 4 bases from V and 5 bases from J, with 10 bases in between. The CDR3 runs 13 residues. CDR1 is LGHNT, CDR2 FRNRAP, per germline. This entry is derived from a study of cytomegalovirus exposure and HLA in healthy donors. Study-wide findings and caveats: According to reports, the classifier identified cytomegalovirus status with high specificity and sensitivity. Most TCR sequences showed up rarely, but some public TCRs showed up in many donors. In vitro checks showed that a few CMV-associated chains really do target CMV antigens.

The receptor's source is a man between 18 and 35 years old in good health and CMV-seropositive. V gene TRBV12-5 combines with J gene TRBJ2-3; D is undetermined. The sequenced material came from PBMCs. The CDR3 region has the DNA TGTGCTAGTGGTTCACGTCTCGGAGATACGCAGTATTTT. It specifies CASGSRLGDTQYF.